The sequence of this TCR beta chain was determined in a study of shared clonotypes between healthy human individuals. Overall study results and limits: Rarefaction curves obtained for sorted subsets showed sequencing incomplete despite large depth. Compared with memory subsets, naive subsets generally had larger estimated richness.

This table comes from immunoSEQ multiplex PCR, and its TCRdb copy is limited to in-frame clones, with some not included. Of 1,400,000 or so clones in the sample, about 98.5% were seen once. Details on this clone: What it recognizes is unknown.

CDR1 is MNHNY, CDR2 SVGAGI, per germline (reference sequence). V lost 6 bases to trimming and J lost 1 base, with 10 bases between them. The CDR3 is 13 residues long. The sequence came from a man aged 30 to 45 in good health. Source material: naive CD4+ T cells sorted from blood. Subset here: CD45RA+ positively selected. The chain has TRBV6-6 and TRBJ2-7; D gene uncertain. The CDR3 is CASRNGGSYEQYF. In DNA, the CDR3 is TGTGCCAGCAGGAACGGCGGATCCTACGAGCAGTACTTC.